This T cell receptor beta chain is from a study of T cells in Graves' hyperthyroidism and ophthalmopathy (dated by TCRdb to 2018 to 2020). General notes on the study: Peripheral blood was collected at initial diagnosis, before any treatment. Prospective prediction of ophthalmopathy was tested in an independent validation cohort consisting of fewer than 20 hyperthyroidism patients and over 15 patients who later progressed to ophthalmopathy. According to the paper, TCR Vbeta CDR3 sequencing was carried out on 135 peripheral blood samples, which came from 40 to 45 ophthalmopathy, 70 to 80 hyperthyroidism and approximately 17 progressor patients. Thyroid tissue and blood T-cell repertoires from more than 5 Graves' hyperthyroidism patients were also compared in the study. Following sampling, methimazole starting at 30 mg daily was given to hyperthyroidism patients, and high-dose intravenous methylprednisolone was given to ophthalmopathy patients. The roughly 100 discovery patients were divided at random into training and test sets in a 7:3 ratio. A discovery cohort of approximately 100 patients, 43 with Graves' ophthalmopathy and approximately 57 with stable Graves' hyperthyroidism, was used to find distinguishing TCR V-J signatures.

A patient counted as having stable Graves' hyperthyroidism if no progression to ophthalmopathy occurred over 18 months of follow-up. Hyperthyroidism patients were newly diagnosed, had a disease duration of under 2 months, and were aged 18 to 65 years. Any patient with an uncontrolled infection, another autoimmune disease, pregnancy or lactation was excluded. Diagnoses relied on clinical symptoms, serum thyroxine and TRAb, thyroid ultrasound and orbital computed tomography. Ficoll-Paque density gradient centrifugation was used to isolate PBMCs from approximately 10 ml of fresh peripheral blood. Total RNA was extracted with Trizol reagent, and quality was checked on an Agilent 2100 Bioanalyzer. Amplification of TCR beta CDR3 regions was carried out from RNA transcripts. The TCR CDR3 was subjected to a first round of RT-PCR using the HTBI primer set and the Qiagen OneStep RT-PCR kit. The libraries were constructed in a second round of multiplex PCR and then size-selected and purified. Libraries were sequenced paired-end with 100 bp reads on an Illumina HiSeq2000. The study's processing was this. Raw data were processed with SOAPnuke, discarding reads with adapters, uncalled bases, mean Phred below 15, or no exact constant-primer or identifier match. COPE v1.2.5 was used to merge high-quality paired reads, and clonotypes were defined as unique nucleotide sequences. MiTCR v1.1 was used to align clonotypes to the IMGT TRBV, TRBD and TRBJ reference segments. Analysis was restricted to V-J combinations with a frequency above 0.0001, which covered roughly 99% of repertoires. A TCS score was defined as the ratio between F50 (clonal expansion) and ExV (chaos), using BLOSUM62-based TCRdist between CDR3 peptides within each V-J. Welch's t-statistics and random forest reduced some 510 V-J features to some 14, which were used in a naive Bayes classifier (R e1071). TCRdb cleaned the public reads at Q25 with fastp, built clones with MiXCR and kept in-frame beta chains. Rows with a matching CDR3 protein are joined into one entry that keeps the most common DNA and genes. These V and J calls originate from TCRdb's pipeline instead of the authors' own analysis. For this sample there are roughly 750,000 distinct CDR3 sequences; roughly 15% appear just once. The leading ten clones occupy approximately 8% of the sample.

General study outcomes and caveats: Most expanded thyroid clonotypes (frequency above 0.001) were also found in blood, which suggests that blood repertoires may mirror thyroid immune responses. A model built on a 13 V-J signature distinguished ophthalmopathy from stable hyperthyroidism, reaching 87.88% sensitivity and 81% to 83% specificity in cross-validation and 80%/75% in testing. In validation, the model predicted progression to ophthalmopathy a median of about 6 months before onset, with approximately 68% sensitivity and around 76% specificity. No statistical method was used to fix the sample size in advance, and group allocation was not hidden from the investigators.

For CDR1 and CDR2, the germline V gene (reference sequence) lists DFQATT and SNEGSKA. V loses 0 bases, J loses 4 bases, and the germline ends lie 8 bases apart. Including cysteine and phenylalanine, the CDR3 has 13 amino acids. Of the read, only the CDR3 DNA is kept; its 39 bases are in frame from base 1. This clonotype has at least ten counts. Its cognate antigen has yet to be identified. Base qualities are missing; no much larger clone stands one base away. The TCR originated in a man aged 18 to 30 with Graves' hyperthyroidism. Rearrangement joined TRBV20-1 to TRBJ2-3; no D segment can be confidently identified. Sequenced input: blood. CDR3 reads: CSAREPGPDTQYF. The DNA sequence follows: TGCAGTGCTAGAGAGCCCGGCCCAGATACGCAGTATTTT.